The entry below describes one T cell receptor (beta chain). What it binds is not known. The sample originates from a study of monozygotic twins with inflammatory bowel disease. CDR1 is SGHTA, CDR2 FQGTGA, per germline. The CDR3 runs 14 residues. Blood was collected, roughly 2.5 ml per donor. Study-level points and caveats: For IBD, no single strong associated signal or clonotype was supported.

Amplification used two nested PCRs: approximately 16 cycles, then 9 cycles, on TCRalpha/TCRbeta cDNA. TCRdb reanalyzed the 5' RACE reads and collapses them to one entry per CDR3 protein, without DNA. In total, the table holds under 350,000 distinct CDR3 sequences. The sample taken for sequencing was blood. The source of this sequence is a human donor with ulcerative colitis or Crohn's disease, or a healthy co-twin of an affected twin (not recorded which). The V gene is TRBV7-3, the J gene TRBJ2-3; TCRdb calls TRBD2, which cannot be checked without DNA. CDR3 amino acids: CASSLIATGDTQYF.